The 12 T cell receptor beta chains below come from one sample, sequenced in a study of shared clonotypes between healthy human individuals. Data came from immunoSEQ multiplex PCR; TCRdb stores just in-frame clones and leaves some out. The sample shows over a million clones, 78% of them seen only once. Sequenced material: memory CD4+ T cells from PBMCs. Sample subset: CD45RA-negative fraction. These receptors originate from a man between 18 and 35 years old in good health. Some clones in this sample may be carry-over from other donors' samples.

The V gene is TRBV6-5, the J gene TRBJ2-7; 11 bases match TRBD2. Germline V gives CDR1 MNHEY, CDR2 SVGAGI. This CDR3 contains 15 residues. V trimming: 7 bases; J trimming: 0 bases; junction bases outside the gene matches: 5. CDR3 nucleotide sequence: TGTGCCAGCAAAACCGGGACTAGCGGCTCCTACGAGCAGTACTTC. Its protein is CASKTGTSGSYEQYF.

This clone has a handful of counts. The CDR3 reads CASSPRDVRDTQYF. The CDR3 bases are TGTGCCAGCAGCCCTCGGGACGTTAGGGATACGCAGTATTTT. The V call is TRBV11-1, the J call TRBJ2-3; possibly TRBD1 or TRBD2 for D (5 bases each). The CDR3 extends over 14 amino acids. Per the germline V gene, CDR1 is SGHAT and CDR2 is FQDESV (reference sequence). V lost 5 bases and J 6 bases, leaving 15 bases between the germline ends.

The chain is built from TRBV6-6 and TRBJ1-1, with 7 bases lining up with TRBD1. Germline CDR1 and CDR2: MNHNY and SVGAGI (reference sequence). J was trimmed by 2 bases and V by 5 bases; bases with no gene match: 8. The CDR3 contains 15 residues. CDR3 DNA: TGTGCCAGCAGTGAGGGACAGATGTTAAACACTGAAGCTTTCTTT. Translating gives CASSEGQMLNTEAFF.

This sequence joins TRBV5-4 and TRBJ1-5; 10 positions match TRBD1. This CDR3 is built from 15 residues. From germline, CDR1 is SGHNT and CDR2 YYREEE (reference sequence). Trimming removed 4 bases from V and 5 bases from J; junction bases left unmatched: 6. The CDR3 loop reads CASSDGTGVYQPQHF. CDR3 nucleotides: TGTGCCAGCAGCGACGGGACAGGGGTATATCAGCCCCAGCATTTT.

Worth noting for this clone: Other DNA sequences in the sample encode the same CDR3. This chain uses TRBV2 with TRBJ1-4; D gene ambiguous. Trimming removed 6 bases from V and 5 bases from J, with 10 bases in between. The CDR3 has 13 amino acids. CDR1 is SNHLY and CDR2 is FYNNEI in the germline V gene. CDR3 bases: TGTGCCAGCAGGGACGGAGTGAATGAAAAACTGTTTTTT. It specifies CASRDGVNEKLFF.

V gene TRBV2 combines with J gene TRBJ2-7, with TRBD2 identical over 14 bases. The germline CDR1 and CDR2 sequences are SNHLY and FYNNEI. CDR3 size: 16 residues. V gave up 6 bases and J gave up 6 bases; unmatched junction bases: 10. The DNA for the CDR3 is TGTGCCAGCAGATTACTGACTAGCGGGAGGGCCTCCGAGCAGTACTTC. As protein: CASRLLTSGRASEQYF.

The rearrangement uses TRBV11-2 and TRBJ2-3, with a weak D call TRBD2 (5 bases). CDR1 is SGHAT and CDR2 is FQNNGV in the germline V gene. The CDR3 length is 14 residues. V was shortened by 1 base and J by 3 bases, with 8 bases between the two germline ends. Here the CDR3 reads CASSLGERTDTQYF. The CDR3 DNA reads as TGTGCCAGCAGCTTAGGGGAGAGAACAGATACGCAGTATTTT.

The rearrangement links TRBV11-2 to TRBJ1-1; D gene ambiguous. The CDR3 contains 15 residues. Trimming stripped 1 base from V and 3 bases from J, with 12 bases between. Germline CDR1 reads SGHAT; CDR2 reads FQNNGV. The CDR3 sequence is CASSLGLTGHTEAFF. The CDR3 bases are TGTGCCAGCAGCTTAGGATTAACTGGACACACTGAAGCTTTCTTT.

The chain has TRBV28 and TRBJ1-1; 7 bases are shared with TRBD1. J lost 4 bases, V lost 3 bases, and 8 bases had no gene match. Germline lookup yields CDR1 MDHEN and CDR2 SYDVKM. The CDR3 is 15 residues long. The CDR3 sequence: CASSFPGGRGTEAFF. For the CDR3, the DNA is TGTGCCAGCAGTTTCCCAGGGGGAAGGGGCACTGAAGCTTTCTTT.

This clone was seen only a few times. The rearrangement uses TRBV18 and TRBJ2-5, with D perhaps TRBD1 or TRBD2 (5 bases each). V dropped 6 bases and J dropped 4 bases, with 18 bases sitting between them. This CDR3 has 15 residues. From germline, CDR1 is KGHSH and CDR2 LQKENI. The CDR3 here is CASSPTFGAGETQYF. CDR3 sequence (DNA): TGTGCCAGCTCCCCCACTTTCGGGGCGGGAGAGACCCAGTACTTC.

In its sample, this clone was seen a few times. J is TRBJ2-7 and V is TRBV15; weak D call: TRBD2 (5 bases). V was clipped by 1 base and J by 7 bases, with 14 bases between them. CDR1 LNHNV and CDR2 YYDKDF come from the germline V gene (reference sequence). The CDR3 runs to 14 residues. The CDR3 sequence: CATSRGGQSGEQYF. CDR3 nucleotides: TGTGCCACCAGCAGAGGTGGGCAGTCGGGGGAGCAGTACTTC.

The V and J genes are TRBV11-2 and TRBJ2-7; 9 bases agree with TRBD2. CDR3 size: 15 residues. V lost 6 bases to trimming and J lost 7 bases; unmatched junction nucleotides: 13. Germline loops: CDR1 SGHAT, CDR2 FQNNGV. For the CDR3, the DNA is TGTGCCAGCAGTCCTAGCGGGAACTTCTTGGGTGAGCAGTACTTC. As protein: CASSPSGNFLGEQYF.